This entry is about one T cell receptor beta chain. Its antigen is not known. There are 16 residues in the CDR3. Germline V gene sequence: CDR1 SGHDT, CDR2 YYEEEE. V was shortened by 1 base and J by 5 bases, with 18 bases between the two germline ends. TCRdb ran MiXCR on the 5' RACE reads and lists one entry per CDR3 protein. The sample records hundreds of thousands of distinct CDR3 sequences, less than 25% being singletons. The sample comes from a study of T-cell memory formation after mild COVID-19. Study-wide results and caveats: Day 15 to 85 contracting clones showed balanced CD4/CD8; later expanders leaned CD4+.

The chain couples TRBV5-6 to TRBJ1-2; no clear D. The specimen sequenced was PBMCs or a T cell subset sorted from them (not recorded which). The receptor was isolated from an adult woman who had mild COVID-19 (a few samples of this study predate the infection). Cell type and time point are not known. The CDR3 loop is CASSLRGAVSYYGYTF. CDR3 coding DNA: TGTGCCAGCAGCTTGAGAGGTGCAGTTAGCTATTATGGCTACACCTTC. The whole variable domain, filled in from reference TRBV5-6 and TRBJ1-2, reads DAGVTQSPTHLIKTRGQQVTLRCSPKSGHDTVSWYQQALGQGPQFIFQYYEEEERQRGNFPDRFSGHQFPNYSSELNVNALLLGDSALYLCASSLRGAVSYYGYTFGSGTRLTVV.